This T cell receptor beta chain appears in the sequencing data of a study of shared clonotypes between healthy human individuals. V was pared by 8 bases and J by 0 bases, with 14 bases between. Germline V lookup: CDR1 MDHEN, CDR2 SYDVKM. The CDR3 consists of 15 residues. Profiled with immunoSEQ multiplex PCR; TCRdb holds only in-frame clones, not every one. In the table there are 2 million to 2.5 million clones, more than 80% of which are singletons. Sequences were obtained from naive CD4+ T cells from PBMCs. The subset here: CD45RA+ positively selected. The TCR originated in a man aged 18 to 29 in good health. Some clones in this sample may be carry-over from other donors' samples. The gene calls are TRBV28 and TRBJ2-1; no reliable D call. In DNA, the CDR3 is TGTGCCAGCGGGTTGGTCGGACCCTCCTACAATGAGCAGTTCTTC. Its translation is CASGLVGPSYNEQFF.